The 22 T cell receptor beta chains given below trace back to one sample, sequenced in a study of Graves' ophthalmopathy and Graves' hyperthyroidism (dated by TCRdb to 2016 to 2019). The listed sequencing device is Illumina HiSeq 2000. For repertoire sequencing, the TCR beta CDR3 regions were amplified from RNA transcripts. The first round was an RT-PCR using HTBI primers with the Qiagen OneStep RT-PCR kit, and this first round was followed by a second-round multiplex PCR, then size selection and purification. Through fastp at Q25 and MiXCR, TCRdb rebuilt clones from the public reads, retaining in-frame beta chains. Every distinct CDR3 protein forms one entry, paired with its most common genes and DNA. A total of just over 400,000 distinct CDR3 sequences appear in this sample, over 20% of them only once. The top ten clones comprise under 3.5% of the sample. Sequencing used peripheral blood. These receptors originate from a woman in her late teens or twenties with stable Graves' hyperthyroidism. Donor details come from another sample of the same person, matched by shared clones.

This chain joins TRBV27 and TRBJ1-6, with TRBD1 matching 7 bases. The CDR3 is made up of 17 amino acids. The V and J ends lost 2 bases and 7 bases, in that order; junction bases with no gene match: 11. Germline CDR1 MNHEY, CDR2 SMNVEV (reference sequence). The CDR3 loop is CASSLGFRGATNSPLHF. CDR3 DNA sequence: TGTGCCAGCAGTTTAGGATTCAGGGGGGCCACGAATTCACCCCTCCACTTT.

This clonotype was observed many times. The CDR3 here is CASSTRGGEGRETQYF. DNA of the CDR3: TGTGCCAGCAGCACCCGCGGGGGGGAGGGCCGCGAGACCCAGTACTTC. The gene calls are TRBV9 and TRBJ2-5; 9 bases are a match to TRBD2. The germline V gene encodes CDR1 SGDLS and CDR2 YYNGEE. This CDR3 is 16 amino acids long. Trimming took 4 bases from V and 5 from J; bases not matched to a gene: 12.

The V gene is TRBV10-1, the J gene TRBJ2-2, with TRBD2 identical over 10 bases. The trim removed 0 bases at V and 4 bases at J, leaving 8 bases unmatched. This CDR3 spans 18 amino acids. The V gene's germline CDR1 is WNHNN and CDR2 SYGVQD (reference sequence). The CDR3 DNA sequence: TGCGCCAGCAGTGAGTCCCAGACTAGCGGGTTTAGCACCGGGGAGCTGTTTTTT. This translates into CASSESQTSGFSTGELFF.

The sample holds many counts of this clonotype. The CDR3 is CASSLELAGQETQYF. As DNA, the CDR3 is TGTGCCAGCAGCTTAGAACTAGCGGGTCAAGAGACCCAGTACTTC. This sequence joins TRBV7-3 and TRBJ2-5, with 9 bases matching TRBD2. Looked up from germline, CDR1 is SGHTA and CDR2 is FQGTGA. J was trimmed by 2 bases and V by 2 bases; bases with no gene match: 3. This CDR3 is 15 amino acids long.

This clonotype was seen at least ten times. The V call is TRBV28, the J call TRBJ2-7, with 7 bases that match TRBD2. The CDR3 is made up of 15 amino acids. Germline assignment: CDR1 MDHEN and CDR2 SYDVKM. V was pared by 7 bases and J by 7 bases, with 16 bases of the junction left unmatched. The CDR3 loop is CASISGPSGRWEQYF. The CDR3 DNA reads TGTGCCAGCATCTCGGGGCCTAGCGGACGCTGGGAGCAGTACTTC.

This clonotype was seen repeatedly, ten times or more. The CDR3: CASIEGGETQYF. CDR3 coding DNA: TGCGCCAGCATCGAGGGGGGGGAGACCCAGTACTTC. The rearrangement links TRBV5-1 to TRBJ2-5; TRBD2 might be the D (7 bases). This CDR3 is built from 12 residues. V lost 6 bases to trimming and J lost 5 bases, with 11 bases between them. Germline assignment: CDR1 SGHRS and CDR2 YFSETQ.

This clonotype was detected a few times. The chain employs TRBV7-2 and TRBJ2-4; 9 bases are shared with TRBD1. The CDR3 runs 13 residues. After removal of 6 bases from V and 14 bases from J, the junction contained 11 bases not matched to a gene. Germline V gene data show CDR1 as SGHTA and CDR2 as FQGNSA. CDR3: CASSSIRDREKYF. The CDR3 DNA reads TGTGCCAGCAGTTCAATCCGGGACAGGGAAAAGTACTTC.

This clonotype was counted at least ten times. The chain has TRBV28 and TRBJ1-5, with D unclear. V was shortened by 4 bases and J by 6 bases, with 10 bases between the two germline ends. The CDR3 runs to 13 residues. CDR1 is MDHEN, CDR2 SYDVKM, per germline. The CDR3 region has the DNA TGTGCCAGCAGTTCGATTAGGGTTCAGCCCCAGCATTTT. Encoded protein: CASSSIRVQPQHF. Variable domain in full (rest from reference TRBV28 and TRBJ1-5): DVKVTQSSRYLVKRTGEKVFLECVQDMDHENMFWYRQDPGLGLRLIYFSYDVKMKEKGDIPEGYSVSREKKERFSLILESASTNQTSMYLCASSSIRVQPQHFGDGTRLSIL.

About this clonotype: A single base separates this from a much larger clone, so it may be a read error. This chain uses TRBV19 with TRBJ2-5; 11 nucleotides line up with TRBD2. Germline CDR1 and CDR2: LNHDA and SQIVND (reference sequence). This CDR3 has 17 residues. V lost 4 bases to trimming and J lost 7 bases; unmatched junction nucleotides: 14. In nucleotides, the CDR3 is TGTGCCAGTAGTACCAAACTAGCGGGAGCACAGGGAGCGACCCAGTACTTC. It specifies CASSTKLAGAQGATQYF.

This clonotype has ten or more counts. V usage is TRBV29-1 and J usage is TRBJ2-7, with D perhaps TRBD2 (5 bases). Deletions cut 0 bases from V and 1 base from J, with 10 bases between. This CDR3 is 14 amino acids long. Germline V gives CDR1 SQVTM, CDR2 ANQGSEA. The DNA of the CDR3 is TGCAGCGTTGAAGATAAAACGGGGTCCTACGAGCAGTACTTC. Protein: CSVEDKTGSYEQYF.

Concerning this clonotype itself: A much larger clone differs by one base, so this may be a read error. This chain connects TRBV18 to TRBJ2-5, with 7 bases fitting TRBD2. The CDR3 extends over 13 amino acids. With V trimmed by 2 bases and J by 5 bases, 2 bases remained unmatched. CDR1 and CDR2 (germline): KGHSH, LQKENI. For the CDR3, the DNA is TGTGCCAGCTCACCAAACGGGGGGGAGACCCAGTACTTC. Residues: CASSPNGGETQYF.

There are a few counts of this clonotype. This chain uses TRBV27 with TRBJ2-7; a possible D gene is TRBD1 (6 bases). Per germline, CDR1 MNHEY and CDR2 SMNVEV (reference sequence). Trimming left V 5 bases short and J 6 bases short, with 26 bases between. CDR3 length equals 17 residues. CDR3 sequence (DNA): TGTGCCAGCAGTCCCTACATACCCCGGGACACAGGGATCGAGCAGTACTTC. Protein product: CASSPYIPRDTGIEQYF.

This clonotype was counted a single time. V usage is TRBV6-5 and J usage is TRBJ2-5, with D possibly being TRBD2 (6 bases). Trimming left V 2 bases short and J 1 base short, with 11 bases between. The germline CDR1 and CDR2 sequences are MNHEY and SVGAGI. The CDR3 covers 15 residues. As DNA, the CDR3 is TGTGCCAGCAGTTACGGGAGGACCGGCCAAGAGACCCAGTACTTC. It translates to CASSYGRTGQETQYF.

This clonotype occurred a few times. V is TRBV12-3 or TRBV12-4 and J is TRBJ2-5; unclear D gene. Between the trimmed V and J ends, which lost 0 bases and 2 bases, there was a span of 10 bases. The CDR3 spans 15 residues. This chain's CDR3 is CASSLAPKLQETQYF. In DNA form, the CDR3 reads TGTGCCAGCAGTTTAGCCCCTAAACTTCAAGAGACCCAGTACTTC.

This clonotype was seen ten or more times. This chain links TRBV28 with TRBJ2-7; 7 nucleotides agree with TRBD2. V lost 5 bases to trimming and J lost 3 bases; unmatched junction nucleotides: 4. This CDR3 region has 13 residues. The germline CDR1 and CDR2 sequences are MDHEN and SYDVKM. As DNA, the CDR3 is TGTGCCAGCAGTCCGACGGGAGGCTACGAGCAGTACTTC. It yields the protein CASSPTGGYEQYF.

The genes are TRBV6-1 and TRBJ2-2; 8 bases are shared with TRBD1. Per germline, CDR1 MNHNS and CDR2 SASEGT. J lost 1 base, V lost 8 bases, and 6 bases had no gene match. The CDR3 runs 15 residues. The CDR3 loop reads CASVRQGMNTGELFF. CDR3 sequence (DNA): TGTGCCAGCGTCCGACAGGGGATGAACACCGGGGAGCTGTTTTTT.

This clonotype was seen at least ten times. The chain links TRBV19 to TRBJ2-7, with TRBD1 matching 11 bases. CDR3 length equals 15 residues. CDR1 is LNHDA, CDR2 SQIVND, per germline (reference sequence). V gave up 6 bases and J gave up 3 bases; unmatched junction bases: 7. Here the CDR3 DNA reads TGTGCCAGTAGCCGTGGACAGGGGGCTATCTACGAGCAGTACTTC. It specifies CASSRGQGAIYEQYF.

In its sample, this clonotype was seen many times. The J gene is TRBJ1-5, the V gene TRBV6-5; D perhaps matches TRBD1 (6 bases). With 6 bases removed from V and 4 bases from J, the gap between germline ends came to 13 bases. Germline CDR1 is MNHEY and CDR2 is SVGAGI. This CDR3 comprises 14 residues. The DNA of the CDR3 is TGTGCCAGCAGCTGGACAGAGAGAAATCAGCCCCAGCATTTT. Translation: CASSWTERNQPQHF.

This clonotype occurred many times. V usage is TRBV5-5 and J usage is TRBJ2-4; D is ambiguous. The CDR3 totals 12 residues. With 0 bases removed from V and 6 bases from J, the gap between germline ends came to 4 bases. Germline V gene data show CDR1 as SGHKS and CDR2 as YYEKEE (reference sequence). Here the CDR3 DNA reads TGTGCCAGCAGCTTGGACGCAAACATTCAGTACTTC. This sequence encodes CASSLDANIQYF.

The rearrangement joins TRBV10-1 to TRBJ2-7, with 9 bases fitting TRBD1. The CDR3 length is 15 residues. Per the germline V gene, CDR1 is WNHNN and CDR2 is SYGVQD (reference sequence). Trimming at V came to 6 bases and at J to 0 bases, leaving 6 bases not matched to a gene. As DNA, the CDR3 is TGCGCCAGCAGCCGTTCGGGACAGGGCTCCTACGAGCAGTACTTC. Protein: CASSRSGQGSYEQYF.

This clonotype was observed many times. The chain employs TRBV10-3 and TRBJ1-3; D is ambiguous. This CDR3 has 13 amino acids. CDR1 and CDR2 from the germline V gene are ENHRY and SYGVKD. Trimming removed 3 bases at V and 0 bases at J, with 3 bases between. The CDR3 DNA is TGTGCCATCAGTGATCTCTCTGGAAACACCATATATTTT. Its protein product is CAISDLSGNTIYF.

This clonotype showed up many times. The rearrangement joins TRBV6-2 or TRBV6-3 to TRBJ2-7, with TRBD1 identical over 8 bases. This CDR3 spans 15 amino acids. The junction had 9 bases not matched to a gene; V was cut back by 6 bases and J by 2 bases. Looked up from germline, CDR1 is MNHEY and CDR2 is SVGEGT. CDR3 loop: CASRPRTGTAYEQYF. CDR3 sequence (DNA): TGTGCCAGCAGGCCGCGGACAGGGACTGCCTACGAGCAGTACTTC.